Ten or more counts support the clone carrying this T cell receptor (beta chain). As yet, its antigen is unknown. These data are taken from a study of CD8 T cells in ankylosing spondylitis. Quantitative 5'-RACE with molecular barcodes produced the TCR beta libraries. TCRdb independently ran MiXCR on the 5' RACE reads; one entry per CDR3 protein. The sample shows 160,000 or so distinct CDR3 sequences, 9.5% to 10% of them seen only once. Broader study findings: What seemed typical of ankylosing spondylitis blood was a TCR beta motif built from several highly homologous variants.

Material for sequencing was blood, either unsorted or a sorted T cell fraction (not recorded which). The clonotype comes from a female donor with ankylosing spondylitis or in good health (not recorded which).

The CDR3 loop reads CASSLTSGDNEQFF. For the CDR3, the DNA is TGTGCCAGCAGTTTAACTAGCGGGGACAATGAGCAGTTCTTC. The chain combines TRBV12-3 or TRBV12-4 with TRBJ2-1; 10 bases map to TRBD2. The CDR3 runs 14 residues. The V gene end was trimmed by 2 bases and the J gene end by 5 bases; junction bases not matched to a gene: 0.